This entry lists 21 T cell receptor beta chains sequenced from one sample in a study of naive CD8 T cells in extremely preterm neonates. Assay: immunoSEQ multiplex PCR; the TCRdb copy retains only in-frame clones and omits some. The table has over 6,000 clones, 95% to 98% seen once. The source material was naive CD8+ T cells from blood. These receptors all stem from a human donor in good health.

The CDR3 bases are TGTGCCAGCAGCCCGTTCTCCTACGAGCAGTACTTC. Its protein is CASSPFSYEQYF. The rearrangement links TRBV7-9 to TRBJ2-7; the D is unclear. Between the trimmed V and J ends, which lost 5 bases and 0 bases, there was a span of 5 bases. CDR1 is SEHNR and CDR2 is FQNEAQ in the germline V gene (reference sequence). The CDR3 covers 12 residues.

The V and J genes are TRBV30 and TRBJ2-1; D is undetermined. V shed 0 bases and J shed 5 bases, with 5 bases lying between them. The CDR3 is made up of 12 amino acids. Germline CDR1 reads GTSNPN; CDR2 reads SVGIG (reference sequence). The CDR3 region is CAWSVSDNEQFF. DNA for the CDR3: TGTGCCTGGAGTGTTTCGGACAATGAGCAGTTCTTC.

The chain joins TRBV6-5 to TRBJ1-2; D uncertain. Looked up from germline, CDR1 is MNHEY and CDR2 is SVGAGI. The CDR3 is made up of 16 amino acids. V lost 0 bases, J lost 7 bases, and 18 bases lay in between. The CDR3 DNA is TGTGCCAGCAGTTACTCCAATGAGATCTACTTAGCTGGCTACACCTTC. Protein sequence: CASSYSNEIYLAGYTF.

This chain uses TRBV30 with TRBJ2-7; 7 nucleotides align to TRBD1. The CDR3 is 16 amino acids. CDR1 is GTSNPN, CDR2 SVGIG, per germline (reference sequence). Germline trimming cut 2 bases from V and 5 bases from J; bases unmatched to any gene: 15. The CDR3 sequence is CAWSPQQGPVANEQYF. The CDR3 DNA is TGTGCCTGGAGTCCCCAACAGGGGCCGGTGGCCAACGAGCAGTACTTC.

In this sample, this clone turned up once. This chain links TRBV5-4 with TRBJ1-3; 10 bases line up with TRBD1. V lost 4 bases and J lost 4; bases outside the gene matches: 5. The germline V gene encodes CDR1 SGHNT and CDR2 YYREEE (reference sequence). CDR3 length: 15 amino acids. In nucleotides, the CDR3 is TGTGCCAGCAGCCGGGACAGGGGAGAAGGAAACACCATATATTTT. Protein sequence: CASSRDRGEGNTIYF.

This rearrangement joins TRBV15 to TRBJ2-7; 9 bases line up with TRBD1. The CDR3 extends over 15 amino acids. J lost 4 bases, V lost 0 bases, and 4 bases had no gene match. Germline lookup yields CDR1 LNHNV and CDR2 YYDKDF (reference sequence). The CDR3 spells CATSREDRGRYEQYF. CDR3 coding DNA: TGTGCCACCAGCAGAGAGGACAGGGGCCGTTACGAGCAGTACTTC. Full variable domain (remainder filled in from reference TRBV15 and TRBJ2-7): DAMVIQNPRYQVTQFGKPVTLSCSQTLNHNVMYWYQQKSSQAPKLLFHYYDKDFNNEADTPDNFQSRRPNTSFCFLDIRSPGLGDTAMYLCATSREDRGRYEQYFGPGTRLTVT.

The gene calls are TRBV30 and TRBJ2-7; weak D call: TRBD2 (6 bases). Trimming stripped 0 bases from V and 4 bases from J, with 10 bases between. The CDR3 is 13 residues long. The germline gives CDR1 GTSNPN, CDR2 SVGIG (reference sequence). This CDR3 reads CAWSVRAGYEQYF. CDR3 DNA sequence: TGTGCCTGGAGTGTACGGGCGGGGTACGAGCAGTACTTC. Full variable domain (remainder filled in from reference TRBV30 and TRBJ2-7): SQTIHQWPATLVQPVGSPLSLECTVEGTSNPNLYWYRQAAGRGLQLLFYSVGIGQISSEVPQNLSASRPQDRQFILSSKKLLLSDSGFYLCAWSVRAGYEQYFGPGTRLTVT.

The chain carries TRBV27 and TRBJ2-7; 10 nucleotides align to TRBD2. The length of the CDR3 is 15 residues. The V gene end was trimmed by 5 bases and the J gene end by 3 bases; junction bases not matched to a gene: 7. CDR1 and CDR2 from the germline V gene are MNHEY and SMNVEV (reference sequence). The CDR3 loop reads CASSVSAGGYYEQYF. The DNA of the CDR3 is TGTGCCAGCAGTGTCTCAGCGGGAGGGTACTACGAGCAGTACTTC.

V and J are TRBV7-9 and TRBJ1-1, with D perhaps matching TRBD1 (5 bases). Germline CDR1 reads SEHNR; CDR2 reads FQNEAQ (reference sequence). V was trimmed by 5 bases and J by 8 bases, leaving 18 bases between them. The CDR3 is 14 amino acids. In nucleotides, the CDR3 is TGTGCCAGCAGCCCACAGGACGGCGGGGGAGAAGCTTTCTTT. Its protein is CASSPQDGGGEAFF.

The CDR3 DNA reads as TGTGCCACCAGCATTACTAGCGGGGGGACCTCCTACGAGCAGTACTTC. Its protein product is CATSITSGGTSYEQYF. V is TRBV15 and J is TRBJ2-7; 12 positions agree with TRBD2. The junction had 4 bases not matched to a gene; V was cut back by 4 bases and J by 0 bases. In germline, CDR1 is LNHNV, CDR2 YYDKDF (reference sequence). The CDR3 has 16 amino acids.

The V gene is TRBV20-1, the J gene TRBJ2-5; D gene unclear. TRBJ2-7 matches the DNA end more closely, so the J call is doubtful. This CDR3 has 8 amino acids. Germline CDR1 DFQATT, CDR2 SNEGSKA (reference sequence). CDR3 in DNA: TGCAGTGCTAGCGAGCAGTACTTC. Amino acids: CSASEQYF.

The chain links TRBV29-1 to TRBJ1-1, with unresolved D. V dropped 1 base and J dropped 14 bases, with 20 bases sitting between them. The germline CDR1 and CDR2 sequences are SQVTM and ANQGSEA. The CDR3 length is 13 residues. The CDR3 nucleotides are TGCAGCGTTGAAGTAGCGGGCAAGCCCGACTTGTTCTTT. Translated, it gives CSVEVAGKPDLFF.

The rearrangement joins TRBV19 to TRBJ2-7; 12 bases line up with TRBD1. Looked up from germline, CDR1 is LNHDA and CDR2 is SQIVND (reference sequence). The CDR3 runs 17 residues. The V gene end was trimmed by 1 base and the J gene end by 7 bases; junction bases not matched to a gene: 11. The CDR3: CASSIGSGTGGSWEQYF. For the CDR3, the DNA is TGTGCCAGTAGTATAGGTAGTGGGACAGGGGGCAGTTGGGAGCAGTACTTC.

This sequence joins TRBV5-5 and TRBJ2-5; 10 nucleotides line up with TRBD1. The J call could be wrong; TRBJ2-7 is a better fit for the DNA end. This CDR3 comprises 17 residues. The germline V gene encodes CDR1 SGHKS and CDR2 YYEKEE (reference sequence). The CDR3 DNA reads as TGTGCCAGCAGCTGGGCTGCTCCGGGACAGGGGTCCTACGAGCAGTACTTC. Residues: CASSWAAPGQGSYEQYF.

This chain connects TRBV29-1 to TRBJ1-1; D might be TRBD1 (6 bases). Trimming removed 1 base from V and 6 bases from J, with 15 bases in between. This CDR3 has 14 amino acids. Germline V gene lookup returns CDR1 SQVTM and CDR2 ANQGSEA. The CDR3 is CSVEGGEGGPEAFF. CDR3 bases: TGCAGCGTTGAAGGGGGGGAGGGGGGACCTGAAGCTTTCTTT.

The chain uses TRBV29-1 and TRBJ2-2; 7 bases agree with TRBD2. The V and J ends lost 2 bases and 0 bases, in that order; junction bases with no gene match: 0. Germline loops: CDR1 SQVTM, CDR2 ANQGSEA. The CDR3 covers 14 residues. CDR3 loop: CSVESGTNTGELFF. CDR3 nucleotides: TGCAGCGTTGAAAGCGGGACGAACACCGGGGAGCTGTTTTTT.

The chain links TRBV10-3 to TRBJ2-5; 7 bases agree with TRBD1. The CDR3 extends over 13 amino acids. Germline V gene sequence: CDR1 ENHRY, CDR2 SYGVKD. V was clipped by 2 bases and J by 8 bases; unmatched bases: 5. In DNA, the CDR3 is TGTGCCATCAGTGAGGGGCAGGGGGATACCCAGTACTTC. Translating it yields CAISEGQGDTQYF.

For the CDR3, the DNA is TGTGCCAGCAGCTTAGAAAGGGGGCTAAGGAACACTGAAGCTTTCTTT. Translation gives CASSLERGLRNTEAFF. The V gene is TRBV7-6, the J gene TRBJ1-1, with TRBD1 matching 7 bases. V shed 1 base, J shed 1 base, and the junction held 6 bases outside the gene matches. Germline V gene data show CDR1 as SGHVS and CDR2 as FNYEAQ. There are 16 residues in the CDR3.

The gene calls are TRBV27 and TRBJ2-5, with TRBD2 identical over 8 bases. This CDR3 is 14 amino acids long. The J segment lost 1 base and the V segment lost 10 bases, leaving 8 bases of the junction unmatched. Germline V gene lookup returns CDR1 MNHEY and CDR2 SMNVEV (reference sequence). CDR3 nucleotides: TGTGCCACCAAGCGGGAGAGTGGCCAAGAGACCCAGTACTTC. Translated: CATKRESGQETQYF.

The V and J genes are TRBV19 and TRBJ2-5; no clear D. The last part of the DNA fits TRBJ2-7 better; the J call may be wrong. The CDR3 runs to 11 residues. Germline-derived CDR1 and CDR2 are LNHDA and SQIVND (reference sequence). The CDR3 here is CASSTGYEQYF. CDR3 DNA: TGTGCCAGTAGTACCGGTTACGAGCAGTACTTC.

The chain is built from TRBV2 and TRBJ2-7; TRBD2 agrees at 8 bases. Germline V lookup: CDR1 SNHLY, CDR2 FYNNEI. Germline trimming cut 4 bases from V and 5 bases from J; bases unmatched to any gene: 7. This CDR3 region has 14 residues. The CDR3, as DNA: TGTGCCAGCAGTGCAACGGGAGGGCCCCACGAGCAGTACTTC. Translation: CASSATGGPHEQYF.